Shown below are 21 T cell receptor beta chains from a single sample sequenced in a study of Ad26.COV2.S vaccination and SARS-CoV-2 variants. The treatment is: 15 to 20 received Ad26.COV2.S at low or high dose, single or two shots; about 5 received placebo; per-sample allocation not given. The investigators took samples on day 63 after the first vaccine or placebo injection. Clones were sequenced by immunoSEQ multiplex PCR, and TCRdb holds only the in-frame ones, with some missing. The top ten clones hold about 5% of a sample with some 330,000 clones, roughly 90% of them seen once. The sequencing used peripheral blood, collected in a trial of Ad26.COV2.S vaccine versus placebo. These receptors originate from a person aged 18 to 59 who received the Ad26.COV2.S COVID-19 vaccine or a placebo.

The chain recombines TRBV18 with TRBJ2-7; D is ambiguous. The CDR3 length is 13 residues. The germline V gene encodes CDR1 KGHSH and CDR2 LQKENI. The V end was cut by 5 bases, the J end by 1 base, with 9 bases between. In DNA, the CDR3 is TGTGCCAGCTCATCGGGCACATCCTACGAGCAGTACTTC. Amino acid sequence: CASSSGTSYEQYF. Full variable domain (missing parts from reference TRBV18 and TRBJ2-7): NAGVMQNPRHLVRRRGQEARLRCSPMKGHSHVYWYRQLPEEGLKFMVYLQKENIIDESGMPKERFSAEFPKEGPSILRIQQVVRGDSAAYFCASSSGTSYEQYFGPGTRLTVT.

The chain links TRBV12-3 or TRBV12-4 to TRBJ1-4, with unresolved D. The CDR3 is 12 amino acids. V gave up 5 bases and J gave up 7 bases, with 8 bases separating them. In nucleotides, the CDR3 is TGTGCCAGCAGTACCACACCTGAAAAACTGTTTTTT. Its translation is CASSTTPEKLFF.

The CDR3 DNA follows: TGTGCCAGCAGGGACAGTCTTAACTATAATTCACCCCTCCACTTT. It is translated as CASRDSLNYNSPLHF. This sequence joins TRBV28 and TRBJ1-6, with D possibly being TRBD1 (6 bases). Trimming took off 6 bases at V and 3 bases at J, with 12 bases between the two ends. The CDR3 runs to 15 residues. Germline values: CDR1 MDHEN, CDR2 SYDVKM.

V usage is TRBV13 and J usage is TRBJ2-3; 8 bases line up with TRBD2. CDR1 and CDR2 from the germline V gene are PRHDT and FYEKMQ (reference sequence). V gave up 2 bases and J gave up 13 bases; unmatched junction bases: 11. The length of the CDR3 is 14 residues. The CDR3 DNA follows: TGTGCCAGCAGCTTATGGCGGGGGGATACATGGGAGTATTTT. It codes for CASSLWRGDTWEYF. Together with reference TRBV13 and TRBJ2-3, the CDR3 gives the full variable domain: AAGVIQSPRHLIKEKRETATLKCYPIPRHDTVYWYQQGPGQDPQFLISFYEKMQSDKGSIPDRFSAQQFSDYHSELNMSSLELGDSALYFCASSLWRGDTWEYFGPGTRLTVL.

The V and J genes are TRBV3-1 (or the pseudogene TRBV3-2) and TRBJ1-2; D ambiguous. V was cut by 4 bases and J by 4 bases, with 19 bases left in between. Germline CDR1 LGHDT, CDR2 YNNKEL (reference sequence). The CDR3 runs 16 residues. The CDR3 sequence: CASSLGRANWIYGYTF. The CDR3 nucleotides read TGTGCCAGCAGCCTAGGGCGAGCAAATTGGATCTATGGCTACACCTTC.

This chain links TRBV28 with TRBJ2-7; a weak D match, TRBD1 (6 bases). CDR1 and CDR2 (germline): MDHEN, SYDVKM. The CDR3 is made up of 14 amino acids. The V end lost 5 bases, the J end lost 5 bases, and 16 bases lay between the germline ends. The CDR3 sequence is CASSPVGTPDEQYV. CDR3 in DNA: TGTGCCAGCAGTCCAGTCGGGACACCGGACGAGCAGTACGTC.

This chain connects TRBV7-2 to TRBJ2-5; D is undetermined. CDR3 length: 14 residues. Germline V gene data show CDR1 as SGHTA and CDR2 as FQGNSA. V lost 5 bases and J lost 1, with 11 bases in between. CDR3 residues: CASSPDVAQETQYF. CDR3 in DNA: TGTGCCAGCAGCCCTGACGTTGCCCAAGAGACCCAGTACTTC. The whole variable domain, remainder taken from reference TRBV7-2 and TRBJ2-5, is GAGVSQSPSNKVTEKGKDVELRCDPISGHTALYWYRQSLGQGLEFLIYFQGNSAPDKSGLPSDRFSAERTGGSVSTLTIQRTQQEDSAVYLCASSPDVAQETQYFGPGTRLLVL.

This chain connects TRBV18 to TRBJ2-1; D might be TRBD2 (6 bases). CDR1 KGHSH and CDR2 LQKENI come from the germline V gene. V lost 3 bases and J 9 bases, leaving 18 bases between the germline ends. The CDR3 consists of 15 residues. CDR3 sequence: CASSPAGLYRSEQFF. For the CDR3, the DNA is TGTGCCAGCTCACCGGCGGGACTCTACCGAAGTGAGCAGTTCTTC. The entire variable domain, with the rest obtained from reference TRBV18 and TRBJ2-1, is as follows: NAGVMQNPRHLVRRRGQEARLRCSPMKGHSHVYWYRQLPEEGLKFMVYLQKENIIDESGMPKERFSAEFPKEGPSILRIQQVVRGDSAAYFCASSPAGLYRSEQFFGPGTRLTVL.

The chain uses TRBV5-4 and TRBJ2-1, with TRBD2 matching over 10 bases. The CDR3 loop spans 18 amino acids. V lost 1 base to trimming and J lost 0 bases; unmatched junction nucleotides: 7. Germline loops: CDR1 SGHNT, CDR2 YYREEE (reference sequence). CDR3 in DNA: TGTGCCAGCAGCTTGTTATTGGCTAGCGGGAGCTCCTACAATGAGCAGTTCTTC. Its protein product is CASSLLLASGSSYNEQFF.

Here the CDR3 DNA reads TGTGCCAGCAGCCAAGATGCAGGCGAGACCCAGTACTTC. This translates into CASSQDAGETQYF. The gene calls are TRBV3-1 (or the pseudogene TRBV3-2) and TRBJ2-5; D unclear. The CDR3 consists of 13 residues. The V end lost 0 bases, the J end lost 5 bases, and 7 bases lay between the germline ends. CDR1 and CDR2 from the germline V gene are LGHDT and YNNKEL (reference sequence).

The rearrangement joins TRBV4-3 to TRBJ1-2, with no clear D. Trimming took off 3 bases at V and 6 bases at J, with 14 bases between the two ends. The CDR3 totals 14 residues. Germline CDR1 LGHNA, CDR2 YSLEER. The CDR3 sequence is CASSHPNGPDGYTF. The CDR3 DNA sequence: TGCGCCAGCAGCCACCCAAACGGACCGGATGGCTACACCTTC.

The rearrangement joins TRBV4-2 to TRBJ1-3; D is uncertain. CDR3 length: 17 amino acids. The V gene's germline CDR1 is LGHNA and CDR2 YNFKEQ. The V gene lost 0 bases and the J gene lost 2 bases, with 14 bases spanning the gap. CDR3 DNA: TGTGCCAGCAGCCAAGAGGATCTTCGATCAACTGGAAACACCATATATTTT. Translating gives CASSQEDLRSTGNTIYF.

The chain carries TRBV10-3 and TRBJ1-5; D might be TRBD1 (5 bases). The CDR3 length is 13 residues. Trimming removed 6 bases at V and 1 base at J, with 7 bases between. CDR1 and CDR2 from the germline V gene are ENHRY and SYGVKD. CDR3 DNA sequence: TGTGCCATCAGCAGGGACAGCAATCAGCCCCAGCATTTT. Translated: CAISRDSNQPQHF.

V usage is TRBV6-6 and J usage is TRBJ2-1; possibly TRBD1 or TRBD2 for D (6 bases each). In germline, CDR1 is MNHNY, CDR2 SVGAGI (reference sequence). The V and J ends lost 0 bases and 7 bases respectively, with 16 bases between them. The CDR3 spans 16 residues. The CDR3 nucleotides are TGTGCCAGCAGTTACTCGATGGGGGGCATATGGAATGAGCAGTTCTTC. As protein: CASSYSMGGIWNEQFF.

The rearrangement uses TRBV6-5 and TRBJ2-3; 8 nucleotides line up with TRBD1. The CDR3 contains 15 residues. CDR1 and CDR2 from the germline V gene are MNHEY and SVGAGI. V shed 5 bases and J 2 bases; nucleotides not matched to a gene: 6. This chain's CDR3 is CASSTGTGITDTQYF. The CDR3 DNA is TGTGCCAGCAGTACCGGGACAGGTATCACAGATACGCAGTATTTT.

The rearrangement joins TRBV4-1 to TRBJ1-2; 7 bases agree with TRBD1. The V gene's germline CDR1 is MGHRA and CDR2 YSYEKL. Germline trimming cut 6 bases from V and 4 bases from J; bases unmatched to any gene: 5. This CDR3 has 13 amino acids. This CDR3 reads CASRLTGTYGYTF. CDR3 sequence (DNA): TGCGCCAGCAGACTGACAGGGACCTATGGCTACACCTTC.

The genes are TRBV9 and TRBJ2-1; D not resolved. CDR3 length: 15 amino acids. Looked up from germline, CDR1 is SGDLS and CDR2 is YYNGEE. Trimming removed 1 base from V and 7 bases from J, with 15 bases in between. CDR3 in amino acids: CASSVNLYSTNEQFF. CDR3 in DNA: TGTGCCAGCAGCGTAAACTTATACTCTACAAATGAGCAGTTCTTC.

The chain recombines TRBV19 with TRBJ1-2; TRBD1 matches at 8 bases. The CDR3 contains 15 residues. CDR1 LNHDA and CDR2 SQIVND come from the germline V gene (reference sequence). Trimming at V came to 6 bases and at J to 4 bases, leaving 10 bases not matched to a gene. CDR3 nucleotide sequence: TGTGCCAGTAGGGACAGGGTAGGGGATTTCTATGGCTACACCTTC. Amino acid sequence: CASRDRVGDFYGYTF.

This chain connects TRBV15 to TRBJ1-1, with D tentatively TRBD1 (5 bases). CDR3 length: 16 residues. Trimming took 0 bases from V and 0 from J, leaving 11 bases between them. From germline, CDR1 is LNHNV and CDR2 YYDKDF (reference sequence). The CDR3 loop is CATSRERGVVNTEAFF. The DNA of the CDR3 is TGTGCCACCAGCAGAGAGAGGGGAGTCGTGAACACTGAAGCTTTCTTT.

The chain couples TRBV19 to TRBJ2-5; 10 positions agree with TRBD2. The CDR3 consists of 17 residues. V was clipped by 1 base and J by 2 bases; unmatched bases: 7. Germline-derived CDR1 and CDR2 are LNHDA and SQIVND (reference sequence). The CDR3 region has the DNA TGTGCCAGTAGTATAGGGGTAGCGGGGGGAACACAAGAGACCCAGTACTTC. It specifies CASSIGVAGGTQETQYF.

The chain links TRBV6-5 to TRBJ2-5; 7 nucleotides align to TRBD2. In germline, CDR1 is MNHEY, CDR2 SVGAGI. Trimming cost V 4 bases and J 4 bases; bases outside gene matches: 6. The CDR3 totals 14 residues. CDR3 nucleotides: TGTGCCAGCAGTTCCCGCGCTAGCGGAGAGACCCAGTACTTC. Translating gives CASSSRASGETQYF.